The 3 T cell receptor beta chains below were found in one sample sequenced in a study of cytomegalovirus exposure and HLA in healthy donors. PCR amplification relied on 60 Vbeta primers (plus 13 Jbeta primers). Sequenced by immunoSEQ multiplex PCR; TCRdb stores in-frame clones only, minus some. This sample has a few hundred thousand clones, with over 60% found just once. The specimen sequenced was PBMCs. Receptors originate from a man between 18 and 29 years old in good health and CMV-seronegative.

CDR3 sequence: CASSQEGGWEQYF. The CDR3 DNA follows: TGCGCCAGCAGCCAAGAGGGAGGGTGGGAGCAGTACTTC. V usage is TRBV4-3 and J usage is TRBJ2-7; TRBD2 agrees at 7 bases. The V segment lost 0 bases and the J segment 7 bases; nucleotides outside the gene matches: 3. CDR1 and CDR2 (germline): LGHNA, YSLEER. The CDR3 covers 13 residues.

V and J are TRBV28 and TRBJ1-5; 9 bases are a match to TRBD1. The germline CDR1 and CDR2 sequences are MDHEN and SYDVKM. The CDR3 loop spans 15 amino acids. Germline trimming cut 5 bases from V and 4 bases from J; bases unmatched to any gene: 6. In DNA, the CDR3 is TGTGCCAGCAGTCTCACCGGGACAGGGAATCAGCCCCAGCATTTT. As protein: CASSLTGTGNQPQHF.

This clone was detected once. The chain has TRBV30 and TRBJ1-5; 9 bases are a match to TRBD1. After removal of 3 bases from V and 2 bases from J, the junction contained 5 bases not matched to a gene. The germline V gene has CDR1 GTSNPN and CDR2 SVGIG (reference sequence). The CDR3 contains 15 residues. The CDR3: CAWRDRGLGNQPQHF. CDR3 nucleotides: TGTGCCTGGAGGGACAGGGGTTTAGGCAATCAGCCCCAGCATTTT.